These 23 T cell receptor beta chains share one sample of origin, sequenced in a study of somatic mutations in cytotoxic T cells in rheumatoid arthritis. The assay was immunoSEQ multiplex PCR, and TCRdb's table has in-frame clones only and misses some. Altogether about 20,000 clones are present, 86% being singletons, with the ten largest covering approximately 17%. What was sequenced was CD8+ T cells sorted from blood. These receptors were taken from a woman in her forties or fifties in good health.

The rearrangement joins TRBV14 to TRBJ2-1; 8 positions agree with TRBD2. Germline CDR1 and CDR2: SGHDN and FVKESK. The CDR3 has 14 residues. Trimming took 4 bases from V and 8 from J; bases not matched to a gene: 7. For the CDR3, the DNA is TGTGCCAGCAGCCCGTTCGGGGGGGCCGATGAGCAGTTCTTC. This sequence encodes CASSPFGGADEQFF.

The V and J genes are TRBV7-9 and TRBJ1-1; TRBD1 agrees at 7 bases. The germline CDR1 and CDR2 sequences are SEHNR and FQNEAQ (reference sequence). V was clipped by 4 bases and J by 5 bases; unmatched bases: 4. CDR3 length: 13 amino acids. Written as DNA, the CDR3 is TGTGCCAGCAGCTCGTCAGGGGGGACTGAAGCTTTCTTT. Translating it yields CASSSSGGTEAFF. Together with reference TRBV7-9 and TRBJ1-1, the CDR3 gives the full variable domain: DTGVSQNPRHKITKRGQNVTFRCDPISEHNRLYWYRQTLGQGPEFLTYFQNEAQLEKSRLLSDRFSAERPKGSFSTLEIQRTEQGDSAMYLCASSSSGGTEAFFGQGTRLTVV.

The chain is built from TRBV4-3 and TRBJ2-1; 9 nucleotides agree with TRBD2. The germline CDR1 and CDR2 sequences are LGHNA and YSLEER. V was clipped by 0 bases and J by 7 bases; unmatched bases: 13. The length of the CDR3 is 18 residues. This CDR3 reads CASSQDVGAGGPVNEQFF. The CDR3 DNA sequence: TGCGCCAGCAGCCAAGATGTTGGTGCGGGGGGGCCTGTGAATGAGCAGTTCTTC.

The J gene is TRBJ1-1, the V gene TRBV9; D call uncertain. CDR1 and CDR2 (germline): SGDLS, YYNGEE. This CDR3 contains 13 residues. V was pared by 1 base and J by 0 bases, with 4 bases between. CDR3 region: CASSVNLNTEAFF. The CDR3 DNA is TGTGCCAGCAGCGTAAACCTGAACACTGAAGCTTTCTTT.

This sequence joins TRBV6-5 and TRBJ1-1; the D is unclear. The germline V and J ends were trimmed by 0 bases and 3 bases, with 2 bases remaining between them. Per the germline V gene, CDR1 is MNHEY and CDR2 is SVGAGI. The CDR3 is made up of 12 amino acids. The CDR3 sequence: CASSYSDTEAFF. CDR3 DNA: TGTGCCAGCAGTTACTCGGACACTGAAGCTTTCTTT.

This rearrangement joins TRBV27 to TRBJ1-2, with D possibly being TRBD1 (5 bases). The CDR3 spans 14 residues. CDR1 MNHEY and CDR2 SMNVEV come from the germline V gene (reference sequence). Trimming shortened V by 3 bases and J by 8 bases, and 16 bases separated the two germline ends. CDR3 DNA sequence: TGTGCCAGCAGTTTTTATTCCGGGGCGCTCGGCTACACCTTC. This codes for CASSFYSGALGYTF.

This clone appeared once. The CDR3 loop reads CASSPLRGGTTDTQYF. CDR3 nucleotides: TGTGCCAGCAGCCCCCTCAGAGGCGGGACCACAGATACGCAGTATTTT. This chain connects TRBV11-1 to TRBJ2-3; D may be TRBD2 (6 bases). Germline-derived CDR1 and CDR2 are SGHAT and FQDESV (reference sequence). The CDR3 loop spans 16 amino acids. Trimming took off 5 bases at V and 2 bases at J, with 17 bases between the two ends.

The CDR3 DNA is TGCAGCGCCCGAGGGATAGCTAACTATGGCTACACCTTC. Its translation: CSARGIANYGYTF. The rearrangement links TRBV29-1 to TRBJ1-2; D call uncertain. Per germline, CDR1 SQVTM and CDR2 ANQGSEA. The V end was cut by 7 bases, the J end by 0 bases, with 12 bases between. This CDR3 contains 13 residues.

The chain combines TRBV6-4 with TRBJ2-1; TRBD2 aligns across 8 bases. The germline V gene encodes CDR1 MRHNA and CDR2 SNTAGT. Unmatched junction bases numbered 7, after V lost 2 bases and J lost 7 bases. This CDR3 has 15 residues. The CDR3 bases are TGTGCCAGCAGTGACCGAGCGGGGGAGGGGAATGAGCAGTTCTTC. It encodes CASSDRAGEGNEQFF.

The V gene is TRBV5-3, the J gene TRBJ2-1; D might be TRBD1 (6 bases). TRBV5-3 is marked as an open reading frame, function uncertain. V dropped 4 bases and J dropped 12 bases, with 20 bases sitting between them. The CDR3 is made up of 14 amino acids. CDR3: CARSPYIRGIRQFF. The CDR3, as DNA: TGTGCCAGAAGCCCCTACATCAGGGGCATTAGGCAGTTCTTC.

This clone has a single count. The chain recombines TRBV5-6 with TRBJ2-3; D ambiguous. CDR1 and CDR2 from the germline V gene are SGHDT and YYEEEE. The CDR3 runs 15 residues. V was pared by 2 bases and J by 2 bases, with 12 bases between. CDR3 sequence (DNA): TGTGCCAGCAGCTTCTGGCAGGTAAACACAGATACGCAGTATTTT. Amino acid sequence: CASSFWQVNTDTQYF.

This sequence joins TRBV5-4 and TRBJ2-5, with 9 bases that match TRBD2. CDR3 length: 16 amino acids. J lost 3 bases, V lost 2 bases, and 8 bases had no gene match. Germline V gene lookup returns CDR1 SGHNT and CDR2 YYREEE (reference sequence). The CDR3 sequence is CASSFMGGGAEETQYF. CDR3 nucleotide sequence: TGTGCCAGCAGCTTTATGGGCGGGGGGGCGGAAGAGACCCAGTACTTC.

The CDR3 loop reads CASSQDMYTEAFF. CDR3 DNA: TGCGCCAGCAGCCAAGACATGTACACTGAAGCTTTCTTT. The chain combines TRBV4-3 with TRBJ1-1; D remains ambiguous. From germline, CDR1 is LGHNA and CDR2 YSLEER. V dropped 0 bases and J dropped 3 bases, with 5 bases sitting between them. The CDR3 sequence is 13 residues long.

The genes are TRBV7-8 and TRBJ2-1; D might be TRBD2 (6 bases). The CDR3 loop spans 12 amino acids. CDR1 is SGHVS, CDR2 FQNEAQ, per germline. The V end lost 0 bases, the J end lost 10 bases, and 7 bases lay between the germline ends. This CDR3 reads CASSLASGEQFF. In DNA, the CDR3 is TGTGCCAGCAGCTTAGCGAGCGGGGAGCAGTTCTTC.

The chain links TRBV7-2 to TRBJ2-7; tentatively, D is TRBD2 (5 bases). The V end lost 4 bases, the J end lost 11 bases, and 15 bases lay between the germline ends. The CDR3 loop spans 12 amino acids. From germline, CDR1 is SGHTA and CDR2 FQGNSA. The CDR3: CASSSTAGIEYF. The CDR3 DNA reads TGTGCCAGCAGCTCAACGGCCGGGATCGAGTACTTC.

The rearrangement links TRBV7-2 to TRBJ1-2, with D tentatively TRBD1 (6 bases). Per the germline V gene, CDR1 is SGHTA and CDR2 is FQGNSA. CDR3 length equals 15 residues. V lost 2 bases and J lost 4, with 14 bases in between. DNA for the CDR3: TGTGCCAGCAGCTTATTGTCAGGGGACCCCTATGGCTACACCTTC. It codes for CASSLLSGDPYGYTF.

CDR3 nucleotide sequence: TGTGCCAGCAGCTTAGCTACCCCCGACTCCTACAATGAGCAGTTCTTC. As protein: CASSLATPDSYNEQFF. The genes are TRBV7-2 and TRBJ2-1; D not certain. This CDR3 is built from 16 residues. The germline gives CDR1 SGHTA, CDR2 FQGNSA. V lost 0 bases and J lost 0, with 9 bases in between.

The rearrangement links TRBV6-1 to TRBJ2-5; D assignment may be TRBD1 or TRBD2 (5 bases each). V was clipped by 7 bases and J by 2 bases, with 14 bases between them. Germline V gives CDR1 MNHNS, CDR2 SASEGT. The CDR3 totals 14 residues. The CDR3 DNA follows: TGTGCCAGCACCCTTGGGGACGGTCAAGAGACCCAGTACTTC. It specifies CASTLGDGQETQYF.

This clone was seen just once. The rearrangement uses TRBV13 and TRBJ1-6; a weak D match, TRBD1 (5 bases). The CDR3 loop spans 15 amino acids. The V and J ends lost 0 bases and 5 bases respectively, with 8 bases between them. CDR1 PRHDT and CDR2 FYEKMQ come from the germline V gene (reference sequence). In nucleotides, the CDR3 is TGTGCCAGCAGCTTAGGCGGAGGGGATAATTCACCCCTCCACTTT. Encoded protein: CASSLGGGDNSPLHF.

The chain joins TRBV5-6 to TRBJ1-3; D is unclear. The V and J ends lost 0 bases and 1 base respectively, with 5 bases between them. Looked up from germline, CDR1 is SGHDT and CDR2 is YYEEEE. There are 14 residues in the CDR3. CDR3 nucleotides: TGTGCCAGCAGCTTGGGCGGGTCTGGAAACACCATATATTTT. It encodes CASSLGGSGNTIYF.

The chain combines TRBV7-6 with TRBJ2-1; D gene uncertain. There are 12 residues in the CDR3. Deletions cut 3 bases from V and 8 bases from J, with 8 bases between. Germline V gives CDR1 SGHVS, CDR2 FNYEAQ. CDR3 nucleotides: TGTGCCAGCAGCTTTATTGGGGATGAGCAGTTCTTC. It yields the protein CASSFIGDEQFF.

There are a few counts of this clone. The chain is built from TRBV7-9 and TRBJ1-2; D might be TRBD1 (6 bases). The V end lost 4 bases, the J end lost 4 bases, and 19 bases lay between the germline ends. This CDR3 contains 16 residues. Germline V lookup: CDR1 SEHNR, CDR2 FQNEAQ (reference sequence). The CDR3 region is CASSSVRQGSSYGYTF. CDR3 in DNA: TGTGCCAGCAGCTCTGTGCGGCAGGGGTCTAGCTATGGCTACACCTTC. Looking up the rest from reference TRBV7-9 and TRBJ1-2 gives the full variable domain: DTGVSQNPRHKITKRGQNVTFRCDPISEHNRLYWYRQTLGQGPEFLTYFQNEAQLEKSRLLSDRFSAERPKGSFSTLEIQRTEQGDSAMYLCASSSVRQGSSYGYTFGSGTRLTVV.

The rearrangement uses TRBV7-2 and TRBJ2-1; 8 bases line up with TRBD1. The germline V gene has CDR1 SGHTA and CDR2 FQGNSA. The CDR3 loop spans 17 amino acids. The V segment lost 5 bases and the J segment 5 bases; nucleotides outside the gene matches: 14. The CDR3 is CASSPDSGGSHNNEQFF. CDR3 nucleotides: TGTGCCAGCAGCCCGGATTCAGGGGGCAGCCATAACAATGAGCAGTTCTTC.